This T cell receptor (beta chain) was sequenced during a study of blood T cell repertoires in COVID-19. Turning to the study itself: T cells, B-cell-depleted T cells, or PBMCs provided the cDNA or gDNA that served as material.

This CDR3 region has 11 residues. Germline-derived CDR1 and CDR2 are SQVTM and ANQGSEA. The J segment lost 9 bases and the V segment lost 7 bases, leaving 5 bases of the junction unmatched. The assay was immunoSEQ multiplex PCR, and TCRdb's table has in-frame clones only and misses some. Of 85,000 to 130,000 clones listed, roughly 90% are singletons. The material sequenced was peripheral blood. The rearrangement joins TRBV29-1 to TRBJ2-1; 8 bases are shared with TRBD1. This clonotype was obtained from an older woman with acute or convalescent COVID-19. This chain's CDR3 is CSGWTGLEQFF. The CDR3 DNA follows: TGCAGCGGATGGACAGGGCTTGAGCAGTTCTTC.